Listed below are T cell receptor beta chains from one sample, sequenced in a study of T-cell memory formation after mild COVID-19. TCRdb redid the calling of the 5' RACE reads with MiXCR, one entry per CDR3 protein. The data hold about 250,000 distinct CDR3 sequences, with approximately 16% observed a single time. What was sequenced was PBMCs or a T cell subset sorted from them (not recorded which). Receptor source: a man aged 18 to 30 who had mild COVID-19 (a few samples of this study predate the infection). Cell type and time point are not known. Each CDR3 is given with its conserved first and last residue. Fields, in order: clone size, V gene, J gene, D gene, CDR3 DNA, CDR3 protein. A D gene is named only where the DNA matches it firmly. Clone size is stated in some rows and not others, as once, few, many or a class when expanded.

few	TRBV20-1	TRBJ1-5	NA	TGCAGTGCTAGTTGGGACCAGTATAGCAATCAGCCCCAGCATTTT	CSASWDQYSNQPQHF
NA	TRBV7-3	TRBJ1-1	TRBD1	TGTGCCAGCAGCCCCCGGGACAGGGGTGGAACTGAAGCTTTCTTT	CASSPRDRGGTEAFF
NA	TRBV14	TRBJ2-2	NA	TGTGCCAGCAGCCAGTGGCGGGCGACAACACCCGGGGAGCTGTTTTTT	CASSQWRATTPGELFF
many	TRBV7-2	TRBJ2-5	NA	TGTGCCAGCAGCGGGGTTGGGGAGACCCAGTACTTC	CASSGVGETQYF
NA	TRBV25-1	TRBJ2-1	NA	TGTGCCAGCCGTACTAGCTATGAGCAGTTCTTC	CASRTSYEQFF
NA	TRBV2	TRBJ1-1	NA	TGTGCCAGCAGCGAGGATGAAGCTTTCTTT	CASSEDEAFF
NA	TRBV6-2/TRBV6-3	TRBJ2-1	TRBD2	TGTGCCAGCAAGCTAGCGGGGGGGCATGAGCAGTTCTTC	CASKLAGGHEQFF
few	TRBV6-2/TRBV6-3	TRBJ1-1	NA	TGTGCCAGCAGTTACGAAGCAGGGAAAGGGCATTCGAACACTGAAGCTTTCTTT	CASSYEAGKGHSNTEAFF
NA	TRBV28	TRBJ2-1	TRBD2	TGTGCCAGCAGTGTCCTCGTGGCGGGGGGGCTTGGGTCCTACAATGAGCAGTTCTTC	CASSVLVAGGLGSYNEQFF
NA	TRBV7-2	TRBJ2-5	TRBD2	TGTGCCAGCAGCTACTCGCGGGGGGATGAAGAGACCCAGTACTTC	CASSYSRGDEETQYF
few	TRBV5-4	TRBJ1-1	NA	TGTGCCAGCAGCTTCGGGTCTGGGTTCACTGAAGCTTTCTTT	CASSFGSGFTEAFF
many	TRBV7-6	TRBJ1-5	NA	TGTGCCAGCAGCTTAGAGGGGGGTCAGCCCCAGCATTTT	CASSLEGGQPQHF
NA	TRBV6-2/TRBV6-3	TRBJ1-5	NA	TGTGCCAGCAGTAGCAGGGGTAGCAATCAGCCCCAGCATTTT	CASSSRGSNQPQHF
many	TRBV7-6	TRBJ1-5	NA	TGTGCCAGCAGTTTAGCCGGGCAGCCCCAGCATTTT	CASSLAGQPQHF
NA	TRBV20-1	TRBJ2-7	NA	TGCAGTGCTAGCAATGGGGGTTGGTACGAGCAGTACTTC	CSASNGGWYEQYF
few	TRBV12-3/TRBV12-4	TRBJ1-1	NA	TGTGCCAGCAGTCCACAGTTCACTGAGGCTTTCTTT	CASSPQFTEAFF
few	TRBV6-5	TRBJ1-2	NA	TGTGCCAGCAGTTACGGCCAGGGAAGTTGCACCTTC	CASSYGQGSCTF
NA	TRBV6-2/TRBV6-3	TRBJ2-1	NA	TGTGCCAGCAAGGATGCCGGGAATGAGCAGTTCTTC	CASKDAGNEQFF
NA	TRBV6-5	TRBJ1-4	TRBD1	TGTGCCAGCAGTTTCTCGACAGGGGGCATTGAAAAACTGTTTTTT	CASSFSTGGIEKLFF
many	TRBV5-1	TRBJ2-7	TRBD1	TGCGCCAGCAGCTTGTTGGACAGGTCCTACGAGCAGTACTTC	CASSLLDRSYEQYF
few	TRBV5-6	TRBJ2-1	TRBD2	TGTGCCAGCAGCTCCAGCGGGGGGGCCAATGAGCAGTTCTTC	CASSSSGGANEQFF
many	TRBV4-2	TRBJ2-3	NA	TGCGCCAGCAGCCAAGAAGGAGATACGCAGTATTTT	CASSQEGDTQYF
NA	TRBV6-2/TRBV6-3	TRBJ2-5	NA	TGTGCCAGCAGTTACGGGTCGGGGACGCTGAAGACCCAGTACTTC	CASSYGSGTLKTQYF
few	TRBV7-2	TRBJ2-3	NA	TGTGCCAGCAGCGTCGTAAGACGACGCACAGATACGCAGTATTTT	CASSVVRRRTDTQYF
few	TRBV2	TRBJ1-3	NA	TGTGCCAGCACTCGTGACTCTGGAAACACCATATATTTT	CASTRDSGNTIYF
NA	TRBV5-4	TRBJ2-3	TRBD2	TGTGCCAGCAGCTCCCTCGATGGAGCGGGGGCGTCAGATACGCAGTATTTT	CASSSLDGAGASDTQYF
few	TRBV5-1	TRBJ2-7	NA	TGCGCCAGCAGCTTGGGAGCCGGGATCCCGTCTGGAGACGAGCAGTACTTC	CASSLGAGIPSGDEQYF
NA	TRBV5-1	TRBJ2-3	TRBD2	TGCGCCAGCAGCCCGGGACTAGCGGGGGGAAGCACAGATACGCAGTATTTT	CASSPGLAGGSTDTQYF
NA	TRBV6-5	TRBJ2-3	TRBD1	TGTGCCAGCAGTTTACTGACAGGGGCGGATACGCAGTATTTT	CASSLLTGADTQYF
NA	TRBV7-2	TRBJ2-3	NA	TGTGCCGGGGGGGGGCTCACAGATACGCAGTATTTT	CAGGGLTDTQYF
many	TRBV5-4	TRBJ2-7	TRBD1	TGTGCCAGCAGCTTTGGGGACAGGGTTTTCTACGAGCAGTACTTC	CASSFGDRVFYEQYF
few	TRBV7-2	TRBJ2-3	TRBD2	TGTGCCAGCAGCCCAAGGACTAGCATCACAGATACGCAGTATTTT	CASSPRTSITDTQYF
NA	TRBV7-9	TRBJ2-5	NA	TGTGCCAGCAGCTCGAGACCCGCGGGAGAGACCCAGTACTTC	CASSSRPAGETQYF
many	TRBV5-1	TRBJ2-4	NA	TGCGCCAGCAGCTTGGCCATCGATGAGAGTTCGGACATTCAGTACTTC	CASSLAIDESSDIQYF
NA	TRBV6-6	TRBJ2-2	TRBD1	TGTGCCAGCAGTCAGACAGGGCCCGGGGAGCTGTTTTTT	CASSQTGPGELFF
few	TRBV6-1	TRBJ1-6	NA	TGTGCCAGCAGTGAAGAGAGCTCCTATAATTCACCCCTCCACTTT	CASSEESSYNSPLHF
few	TRBV3-1	TRBJ1-6	NA	TGTGCCAGCAGCCAGGGCGGCGGGAGCTCCTATAATTCACCCCTCCACTTT	CASSQGGGSSYNSPLHF
few	TRBV7-8	TRBJ1-5	TRBD1	TGTGCCAGCAGCTACGGGACAGGGAGCAATCAGCCCCAGCATTTT	CASSYGTGSNQPQHF
many	TRBV7-2	TRBJ2-5	NA	TGTGCCAGCAGCTTAGTTCGGGGAGAGACCCAGTACTTC	CASSLVRGETQYF
few	TRBV7-8	TRBJ2-5	NA	TGTGCCAGCAGCTCTCAACTCGACCCGGCGGGAGAGACCCAGTACTTC	CASSSQLDPAGETQYF